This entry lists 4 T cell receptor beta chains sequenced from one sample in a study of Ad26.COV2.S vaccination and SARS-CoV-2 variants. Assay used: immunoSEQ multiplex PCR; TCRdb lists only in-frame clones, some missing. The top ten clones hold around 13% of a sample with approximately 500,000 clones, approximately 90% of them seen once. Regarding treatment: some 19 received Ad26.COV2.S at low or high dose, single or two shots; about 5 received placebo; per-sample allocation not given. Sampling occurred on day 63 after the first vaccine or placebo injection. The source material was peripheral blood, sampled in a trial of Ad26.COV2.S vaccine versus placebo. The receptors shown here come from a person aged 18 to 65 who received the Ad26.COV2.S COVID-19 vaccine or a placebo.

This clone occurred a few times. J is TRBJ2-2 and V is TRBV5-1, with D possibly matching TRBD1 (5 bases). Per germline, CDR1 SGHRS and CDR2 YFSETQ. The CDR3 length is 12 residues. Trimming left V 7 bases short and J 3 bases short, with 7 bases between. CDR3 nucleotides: TGCGCCAGCGCACAGGACACCGGGGAGCTGTTTTTT. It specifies CASAQDTGELFF.

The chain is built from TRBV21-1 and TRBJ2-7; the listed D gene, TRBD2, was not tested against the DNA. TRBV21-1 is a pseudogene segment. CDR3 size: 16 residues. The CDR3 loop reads CASSTRLREGPYEQYF. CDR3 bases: TGTGCCAGCAGCACACGTCTCCGGGAGGGCCCCTACGAGCAGTACTTC.

Here the CDR3 DNA reads TGCGCCAGCAGCTTCGCGGGAGGGACCTACAATGAGCAGTTCTTC. It specifies CASSFAGGTYNEQFF. The chain links TRBV5-1 to TRBJ2-1, with 9 bases identical to TRBD2. CDR1 and CDR2 from the germline V gene are SGHRS and YFSETQ. CDR3 length: 15 residues. Unmatched junction bases numbered 2, after V lost 2 bases and J lost 2 bases.

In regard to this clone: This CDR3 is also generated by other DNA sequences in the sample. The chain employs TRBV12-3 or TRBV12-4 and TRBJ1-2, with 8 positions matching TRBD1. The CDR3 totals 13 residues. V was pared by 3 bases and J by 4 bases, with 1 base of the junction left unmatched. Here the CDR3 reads CASSFDRGYGYTF. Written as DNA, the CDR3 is TGTGCCAGCAGTTTCGACAGGGGCTATGGCTACACCTTC.